This T cell receptor beta chain was sequenced in a study of blood T cell repertoires in COVID-19. Study background: The origin of the acute and convalescent COVID-19 samples was the United States, Italy and Spain. Sources were T cells, B-cell-depleted T cells, or PBMCs; the material itself was cDNA or gDNA.

There are 13 residues in the CDR3. The J segment lost 9 bases and the V segment lost 6 bases, leaving 8 bases of the junction unmatched. Methods used by the authors: Amplification with reference gene primers provided the estimates of nucleated cell counts. Measured with immunoSEQ multiplex PCR; TCRdb has only the in-frame clones, and not every one. The V and J calls and clone size are taken from that table; D and trimming were inferred from the DNA. This table has fewer than 350,000 clones, approximately 90% appearing once. Participant-reported clinical history was the basis for cohort assignment. The V and J genes are TRBV12-3 or TRBV12-4 and TRBJ1-2; TRBD1 matches 9 bases. This receptor was taken from a woman aged 40-49 years with acute COVID-19. Material for sequencing was PBMCs or T cells enriched from blood (not recorded which). The DNA for the CDR3 is TGTGCCAGCAGATCCGGGACAGGGAACAGCTACACCTTC. Its protein is CASRSGTGNSYTF.